This T cell receptor beta chain originates from a study of T cells after yellow fever vaccination. The table lists this clonotype with many counts. MiXCR, applied by TCRdb to the 5' RACE reads, yields one record per CDR3 protein. The sample has roughly 180,000 distinct CDR3 sequences, 6.2% seen once. Germline CDR1 is ENHRY and CDR2 is SYGVKD. The CDR3 runs to 15 residues. The ends lost 7 bases at V and 0 bases at J; junction bases unmatched: 5. The chain carries TRBV10-3 and TRBJ2-1; 8 bases match TRBD1. The sequence was obtained from a man aged 18 to 29 who received the YFV17D yellow fever vaccine. The sample in question was CD4+ T cells sorted from PBMCs, obtained on the day of the first yellow fever vaccination. The CDR3 DNA sequence: TGTGCCATCAACCGACAGGGGAGCTCCTACAATGAGCAGTTCTTC. Translated, it gives CAINRQGSSYNEQFF.